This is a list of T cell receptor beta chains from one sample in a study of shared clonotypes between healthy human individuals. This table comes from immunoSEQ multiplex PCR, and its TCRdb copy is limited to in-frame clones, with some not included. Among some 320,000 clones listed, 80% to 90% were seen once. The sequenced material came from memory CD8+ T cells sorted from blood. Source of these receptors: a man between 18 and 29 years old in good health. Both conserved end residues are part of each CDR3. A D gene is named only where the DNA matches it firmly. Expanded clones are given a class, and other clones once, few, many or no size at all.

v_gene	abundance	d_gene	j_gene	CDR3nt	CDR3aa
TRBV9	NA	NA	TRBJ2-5	TGTGCCAGCAGCGTAGCGGGGGCTGCGGAGACCCAGTACTTC	CASSVAGAAETQYF
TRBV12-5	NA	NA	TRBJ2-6	TGTGCTAGTGGAGTATTTGGGGCCAACGTCCTGACTTTC	CASGVFGANVLTF
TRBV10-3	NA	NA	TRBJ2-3	TGTGCCATCAGCGATGTCACGTCGGATACGCAGTATTTT	CAISDVTSDTQYF
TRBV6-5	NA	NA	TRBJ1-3	TGTGCCAGCAGTTACGGGCTGCCTTACTCTGGAAACACCATATATTTT	CASSYGLPYSGNTIYF
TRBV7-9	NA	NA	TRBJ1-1	TGTGCCAGCAGCTTAGATGGCCGAAACGAGGGTTTCTTT	CASSLDGRNEGFF
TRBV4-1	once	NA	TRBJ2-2	TGCGCCAGCAGCCAAGAAGGGGCATTTGGGGTGGCCGGGGAGCTGTTTTTT	CASSQEGAFGVAGELFF
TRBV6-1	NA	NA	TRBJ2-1	TGTGCCAGCAGTGACCCACAGCAAAGGGGTTACAATGAGCAGTTCTTC	CASSDPQQRGYNEQFF
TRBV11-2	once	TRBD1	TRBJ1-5	TGTGCCAGCAGCTTTACAGGGGCTAGCAATCAGCCCCAGCATTTT	CASSFTGASNQPQHF
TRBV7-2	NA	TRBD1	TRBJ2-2	TGTGCCAGCAGCTTCTTCAGGGGGCTATCGGACACCGGGGAGCTGTTTTTT	CASSFFRGLSDTGELFF
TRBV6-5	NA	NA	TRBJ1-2	TGTGCCAGCAGTGAGGGGTTAGCTAACTATGGCTACACCTTC	CASSEGLANYGYTF
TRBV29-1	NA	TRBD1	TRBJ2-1	TGCAGCGTAAGACAGGGTGAGGGTGAGCAGTTCTTC	CSVRQGEGEQFF